This T cell receptor (beta chain) was observed in a study of cytomegalovirus exposure and HLA in healthy donors. Study findings and constraints: A later analysis reportedly found that, within productive TCRs, an Asian-associated ancestry cluster had fewer N-insertions than the mean observed across the approximately 700 donors. Later on, analysis showed that most CMV-associated TCR beta chains appeared to be HLA-restricted.

V dropped 1 base and J dropped 8 bases, with 7 bases sitting between them. This CDR3 is built from 12 residues. Germline lookup yields CDR1 SEHNR and CDR2 FQNEAQ (reference sequence). Although they were nominally healthy when sampled, donors likely had unrecorded immune exposures. The PCR was carried out with 60 Vbeta primers and 13 Jbeta primers. The data were produced by immunoSEQ multiplex PCR, yet TCRdb's version contains in-frame clones alone and is incomplete. Of more than 90,000 clones in the sample, 82% were seen once. Of note for this clone: Its antigen is undetermined.

The TCR sequence derives from a man aged 50 or older in good health and CMV-seronegative. Sequenced input: PBMCs. V is TRBV7-9 and J is TRBJ2-3; D is perhaps TRBD1 (5 bases). The CDR3 protein is CASSLEQGTQYF. CDR3 sequence (DNA): TGTGCCAGCAGCTTAGAGCAGGGTACGCAGTATTTT.